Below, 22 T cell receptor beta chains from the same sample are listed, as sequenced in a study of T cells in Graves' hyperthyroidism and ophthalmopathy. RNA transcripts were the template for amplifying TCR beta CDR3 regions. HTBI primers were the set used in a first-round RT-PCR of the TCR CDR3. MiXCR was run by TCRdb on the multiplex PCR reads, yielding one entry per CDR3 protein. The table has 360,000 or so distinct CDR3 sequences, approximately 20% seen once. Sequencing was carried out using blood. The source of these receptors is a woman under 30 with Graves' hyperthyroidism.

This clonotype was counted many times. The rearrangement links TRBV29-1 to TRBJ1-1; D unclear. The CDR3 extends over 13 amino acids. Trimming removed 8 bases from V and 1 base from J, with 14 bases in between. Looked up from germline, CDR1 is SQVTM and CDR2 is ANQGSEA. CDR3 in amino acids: CSNKGLKNTEAFF. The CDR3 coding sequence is TGCAGCAACAAAGGACTAAAGAACACTGAAGCTTTCTTT.

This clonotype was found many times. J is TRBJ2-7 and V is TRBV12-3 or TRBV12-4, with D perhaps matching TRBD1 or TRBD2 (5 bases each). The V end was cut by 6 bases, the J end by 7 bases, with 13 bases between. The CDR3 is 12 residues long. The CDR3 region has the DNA TGTGCCAGCAGCCTTGGGACGCGGGAGCAGTACTTC. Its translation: CASSLGTREQYF.

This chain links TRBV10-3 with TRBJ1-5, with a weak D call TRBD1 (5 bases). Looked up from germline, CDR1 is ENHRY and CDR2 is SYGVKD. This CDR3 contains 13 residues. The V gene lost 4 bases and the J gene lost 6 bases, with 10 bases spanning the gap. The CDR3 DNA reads TGTGCCATCAGTGTTCAGGGTAGTCAGCCCCAGCATTTT. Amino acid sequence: CAISVQGSQPQHF.

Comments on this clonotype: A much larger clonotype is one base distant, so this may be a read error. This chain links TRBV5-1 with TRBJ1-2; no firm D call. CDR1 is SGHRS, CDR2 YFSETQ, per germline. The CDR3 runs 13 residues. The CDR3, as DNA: TGCGCCAGCAGTGTAACTCAGTCAGGAGGCTGCACCTTC. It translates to CASSVTQSGGCTF.

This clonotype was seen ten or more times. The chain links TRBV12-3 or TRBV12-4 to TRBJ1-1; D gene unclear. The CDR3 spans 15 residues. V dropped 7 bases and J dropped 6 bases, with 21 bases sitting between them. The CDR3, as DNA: TGTGCCAGCACCTCGTTTGGGGTTTTAGACGCTGAAGCTTTCTTT. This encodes CASTSFGVLDAEAFF.

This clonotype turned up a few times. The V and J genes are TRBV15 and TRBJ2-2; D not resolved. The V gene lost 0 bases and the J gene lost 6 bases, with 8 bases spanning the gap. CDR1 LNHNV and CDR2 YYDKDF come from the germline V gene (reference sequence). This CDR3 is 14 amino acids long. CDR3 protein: CATSREIAPGELFF. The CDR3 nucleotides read TGTGCCACCAGCAGAGAAATAGCCCCCGGGGAGCTGTTTTTT.

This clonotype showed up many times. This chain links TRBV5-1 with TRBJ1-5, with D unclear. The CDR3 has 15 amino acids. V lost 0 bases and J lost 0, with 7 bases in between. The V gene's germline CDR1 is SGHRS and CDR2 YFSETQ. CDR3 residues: CASSLVGDSNQPQHF. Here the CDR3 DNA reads TGCGCCAGCAGCTTGGTTGGTGATAGCAATCAGCCCCAGCATTTT.

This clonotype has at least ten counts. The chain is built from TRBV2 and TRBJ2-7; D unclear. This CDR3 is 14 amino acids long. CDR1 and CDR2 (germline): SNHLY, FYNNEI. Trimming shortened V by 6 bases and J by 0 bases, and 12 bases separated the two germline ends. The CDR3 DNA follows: TGTGCCAGCAGGGATGCGACGAGCTCCTACGAGCAGTACTTC. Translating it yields CASRDATSSYEQYF.

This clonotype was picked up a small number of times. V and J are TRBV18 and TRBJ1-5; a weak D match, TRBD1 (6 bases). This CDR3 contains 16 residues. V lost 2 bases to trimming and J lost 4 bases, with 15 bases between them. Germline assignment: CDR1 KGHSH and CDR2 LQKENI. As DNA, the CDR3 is TGTGCCAGCTCACCAGTCTCAGGGGCTCCAAATCAGCCCCAGCATTTT. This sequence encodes CASSPVSGAPNQPQHF.

The CDR3 loop reads CASTSEYTPYEQYF. CDR3 in DNA: TGTGCCAGCACGTCAGAGTACACCCCCTACGAGCAGTACTTC. The V call is TRBV6-2 or TRBV6-3, the J call TRBJ2-7; D remains ambiguous. Germline CDR1 is MNHEY and CDR2 is SVGEGT. V lost 7 bases and J 2 bases, leaving 15 bases between the germline ends. This CDR3 is built from 14 residues.

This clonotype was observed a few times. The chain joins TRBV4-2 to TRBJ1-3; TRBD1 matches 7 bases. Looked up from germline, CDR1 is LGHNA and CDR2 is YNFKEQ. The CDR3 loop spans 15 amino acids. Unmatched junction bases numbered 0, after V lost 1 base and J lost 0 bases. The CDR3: CASSQGDSSGNTIYF. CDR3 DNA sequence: TGTGCCAGCAGCCAAGGGGACAGCTCTGGAAACACCATATATTTT.

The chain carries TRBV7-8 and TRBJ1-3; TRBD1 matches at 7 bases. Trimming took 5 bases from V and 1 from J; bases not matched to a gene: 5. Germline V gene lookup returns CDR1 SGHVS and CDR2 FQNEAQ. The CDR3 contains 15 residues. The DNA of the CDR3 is TGTGCCAGCAGCCCTGGACAGGCGTCTGGAAACACCATATATTTT. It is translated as CASSPGQASGNTIYF.

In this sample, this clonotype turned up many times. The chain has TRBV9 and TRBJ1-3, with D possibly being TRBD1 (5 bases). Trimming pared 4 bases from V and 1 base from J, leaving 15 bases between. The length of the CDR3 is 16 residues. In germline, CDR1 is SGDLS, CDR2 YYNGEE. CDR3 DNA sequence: TGTGCCAGCAGCCCGCCCGGGGCAGTTTCTGGAAACACCATATATTTT. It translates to CASSPPGAVSGNTIYF.

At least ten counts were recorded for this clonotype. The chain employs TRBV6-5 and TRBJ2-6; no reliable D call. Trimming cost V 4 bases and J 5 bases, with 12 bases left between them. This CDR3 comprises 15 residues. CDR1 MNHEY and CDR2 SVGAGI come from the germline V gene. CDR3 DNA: TGTGCCAGCAGTTCCCTGAGCTCCAGGGCCAACGTCCTGACTTTC. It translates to CASSSLSSRANVLTF.

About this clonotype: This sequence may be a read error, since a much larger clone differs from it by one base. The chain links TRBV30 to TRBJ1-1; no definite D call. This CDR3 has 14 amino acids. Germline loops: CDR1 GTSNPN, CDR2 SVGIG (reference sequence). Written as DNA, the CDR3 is TGTGCCTGGAGCGGGAAGAGTACGAACACTGAAGCTTGCTTT. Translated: CAWSGKSTNTEACF.

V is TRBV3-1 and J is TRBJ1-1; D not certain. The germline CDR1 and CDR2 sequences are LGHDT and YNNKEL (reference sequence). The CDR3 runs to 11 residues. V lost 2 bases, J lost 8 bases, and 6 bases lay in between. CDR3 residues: CASSQSMEAFF. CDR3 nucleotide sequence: TGTGCCAGCAGCCAATCTATGGAAGCTTTCTTT.

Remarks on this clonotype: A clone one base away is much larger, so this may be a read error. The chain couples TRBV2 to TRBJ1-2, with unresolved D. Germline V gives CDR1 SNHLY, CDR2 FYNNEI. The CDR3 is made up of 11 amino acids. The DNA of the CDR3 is TGTGCCAGCAGAGCTACAGTTGGCCACACCTTC. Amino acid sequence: CASRATVGHTF.

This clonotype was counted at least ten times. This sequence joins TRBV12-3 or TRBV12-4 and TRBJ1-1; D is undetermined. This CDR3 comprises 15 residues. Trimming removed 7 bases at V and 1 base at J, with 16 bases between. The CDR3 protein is CASTPRPVANTEAFF. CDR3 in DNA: TGTGCCAGCACCCCCCGCCCCGTTGCGAACACTGAAGCTTTCTTT.

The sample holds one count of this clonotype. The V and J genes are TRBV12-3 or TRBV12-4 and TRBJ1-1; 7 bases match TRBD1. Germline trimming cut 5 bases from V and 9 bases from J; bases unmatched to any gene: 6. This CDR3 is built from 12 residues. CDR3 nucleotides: TGTGCCAGCAGTCAACAGGGGCCTAAAGCTTTCTTT. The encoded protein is CASSQQGPKAFF.

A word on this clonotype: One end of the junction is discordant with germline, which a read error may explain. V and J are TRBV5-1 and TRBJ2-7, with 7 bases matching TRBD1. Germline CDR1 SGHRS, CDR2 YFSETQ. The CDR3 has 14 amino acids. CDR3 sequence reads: CACSPRTGGYEQYF. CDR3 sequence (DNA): TGCGCCTGCAGCCCCCGGACAGGAGGATACGAGCAGTACTTC.

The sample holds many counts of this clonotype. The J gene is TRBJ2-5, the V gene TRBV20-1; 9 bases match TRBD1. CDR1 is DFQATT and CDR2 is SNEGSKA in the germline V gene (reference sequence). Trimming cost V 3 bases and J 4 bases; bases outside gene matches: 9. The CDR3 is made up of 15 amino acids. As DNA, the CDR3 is TGCAGTGCTAGTCCGCGAGGACAGGGGATAGAGACCCAGTACTTC. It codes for CSASPRGQGIETQYF.

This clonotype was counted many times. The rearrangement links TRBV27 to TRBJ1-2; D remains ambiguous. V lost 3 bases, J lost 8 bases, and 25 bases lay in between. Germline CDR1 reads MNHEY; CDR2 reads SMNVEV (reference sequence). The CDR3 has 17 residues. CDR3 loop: CASSLKLPRTSSWGYTF. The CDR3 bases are TGTGCCAGCAGTTTGAAACTCCCCAGGACGTCGTCCTGGGGCTACACCTTC.